The 25 T cell receptor beta chains given below trace back to one sample, sequenced in a study of cytomegalovirus exposure and HLA in healthy donors. The PCR made use of 60 Vbeta and 13 Jbeta primers. The method was immunoSEQ multiplex PCR; TCRdb's version includes in-frame clones alone and lacks a portion of them. The data show over 150,000 clones, with approximately 80% seen just once and 8% to 10% held by the top ten. The specimen was PBMCs. These TCRs come from a man aged 18-30 years in good health and CMV-seropositive.

The V gene is TRBV7-9, the J gene TRBJ2-2; D uncertain. The CDR3 has 12 amino acids. The V gene lost 1 base and the J gene lost 6 bases, with 3 bases spanning the gap. Germline loops: CDR1 SEHNR, CDR2 FQNEAQ (reference sequence). The CDR3 DNA follows: TGTGCCAGCAGCTTAGAGCCCGGGGAGCTGTTTTTT. This codes for CASSLEPGELFF.

V and J are TRBV27 and TRBJ1-1; D may be TRBD1 (5 bases). Trimming cost V 5 bases and J 0 bases, with 10 bases left between them. CDR1 is MNHEY, CDR2 SMNVEV, per germline (reference sequence). The CDR3 runs 14 residues. CDR3: CASSRQKLNTEAFF. The CDR3, as DNA: TGTGCCAGCAGTCGACAGAAGCTGAACACTGAAGCTTTCTTT.

This chain links TRBV5-8 with TRBJ2-2; 7 bases are shared with TRBD1. The CDR3 length is 15 residues. Germline trimming cut 4 bases from V and 4 bases from J; bases unmatched to any gene: 7. CDR1 SGHTS and CDR2 YDEGEE come from the germline V gene. For the CDR3, the DNA is TGTGCCAGCAGCCTTTTGCCAGGGGGCACCGGGGAGCTGTTTTTT. This translates into CASSLLPGGTGELFF.

V usage is TRBV11-2 and J usage is TRBJ2-6; possible D gene TRBD1, 5 bases. The CDR3 totals 15 residues. Germline V gene sequence: CDR1 SGHAT, CDR2 FQNNGV. The germline V and J ends were trimmed by 3 bases and 4 bases, with 10 bases remaining between them. The CDR3 DNA is TGTGCCAGCAGCTTTACAGGAGCCGGGGCCAACGTCCTGACTTTC. Amino acid sequence: CASSFTGAGANVLTF. The complete variable domain, with remaining parts taken from reference TRBV11-2 and TRBJ2-6, reads EAGVAQSPRYKIIEKRQSVAFWCNPISGHATLYWYQQILGQGPKLLIQFQNNGVVDDSQLPKDRFSAERLKGVDSTLKIQPAKLEDSAVYLCASSFTGAGANVLTFGAGSRLTVL.

The rearrangement joins TRBV29-1 to TRBJ1-1; 8 positions match TRBD1. Germline V CDR1 and CDR2: SQVTM, ANQGSEA. This CDR3 contains 13 residues. Unmatched junction bases numbered 6, after V lost 5 bases and J lost 4 bases. The CDR3 DNA is TGCAGCGTTAACAGGGGGGCAGGCACTGAAGCTTTCTTT. It specifies CSVNRGAGTEAFF.

The genes are TRBV29-1 and TRBJ2-5; 7 nucleotides match TRBD1. Germline-derived CDR1 and CDR2 are SQVTM and ANQGSEA. CDR3 size: 12 residues. After removal of 7 bases from V and 0 bases from J, the junction contained 2 bases not matched to a gene. This CDR3 reads CSGGQNQETQYF. CDR3 nucleotide sequence: TGCAGCGGGGGACAGAACCAAGAGACCCAGTACTTC.

The rearrangement links TRBV19 to TRBJ1-6; D is uncertain. CDR3 size: 15 residues. The germline V gene encodes CDR1 LNHDA and CDR2 SQIVND (reference sequence). V shed 3 bases and J shed 8 bases, with 14 bases lying between them. CDR3 residues: CASSMMRASDSPLHF. In DNA, the CDR3 is TGTGCCAGTAGTATGATGAGGGCGTCGGATTCACCCCTCCACTTT.

This chain links TRBV5-1 with TRBJ2-1; D is unresolved. V gave up 0 bases and J gave up 10 bases, with 14 bases separating them. CDR1 SGHRS and CDR2 YFSETQ come from the germline V gene. This CDR3 comprises 14 residues. The CDR3 DNA follows: TGCGCCAGCAGCTTGGGTCCAACCTCCAGGGAGCAGTTCTTC. This encodes CASSLGPTSREQFF.

The rearrangement joins TRBV5-1 to TRBJ2-1; 7 bases fit TRBD1. V dropped 2 bases and J dropped 3; count of bases not matched to a gene: 2. This CDR3 spans 14 amino acids. Germline values: CDR1 SGHRS, CDR2 YFSETQ. The CDR3 loop is CASSFGQDYNEQFF. CDR3 in DNA: TGCGCCAGCAGCTTTGGACAGGACTACAATGAGCAGTTCTTC. Supplemented by reference TRBV5-1 and TRBJ2-1, the full variable domain reads KAGVTQTPRYLIKTRGQQVTLSCSPISGHRSVSWYQQTPGQGLQFLFEYFSETQRNKGNFPGRFSGRQFSNSRSEMNVSTLELGDSALYLCASSFGQDYNEQFFGPGTRLTVL.

This chain uses TRBV5-1 with TRBJ2-2; TRBD1 matches 10 bases. Looked up from germline, CDR1 is SGHRS and CDR2 is YFSETQ. V lost 2 bases and J lost 4; bases outside the gene matches: 5. This CDR3 has 16 amino acids. CDR3 sequence reads: CASSFDRGLVTGELFF. CDR3 in DNA: TGCGCCAGCAGCTTCGACAGGGGGCTTGTCACCGGGGAGCTGTTTTTT.

The V gene is TRBV9, the J gene TRBJ2-5; 11 bases map to TRBD2. Germline-derived CDR1 and CDR2 are SGDLS and YYNGEE. The trim removed 5 bases at V and 5 bases at J, leaving 14 bases unmatched. CDR3 length equals 17 residues. Written as DNA, the CDR3 is TGTGCCAGCAGTCGGGCGACTAGCGGGACGGTACAGGAGACCCAGTACTTC. Residues: CASSRATSGTVQETQYF.

This chain links TRBV27 with TRBJ1-4; 9 bases agree with TRBD1. The CDR3 sequence is 15 residues long. Germline CDR1 MNHEY, CDR2 SMNVEV (reference sequence). With V trimmed by 3 bases and J by 5 bases, 4 bases remained unmatched. In DNA, the CDR3 is TGTGCCAGCAGTTTCACCGGGACAGGGAATGAAAAACTGTTTTTT. It yields the protein CASSFTGTGNEKLFF.

The chain recombines TRBV7-9 with TRBJ1-2; maybe TRBD1 (5 bases). Trimming cost V 5 bases and J 1 base, with 14 bases left between them. CDR3 size: 15 residues. Germline CDR1 reads SEHNR; CDR2 reads FQNEAQ (reference sequence). CDR3 region: CASSPRQPLNYGYTF. The CDR3 nucleotides read TGTGCCAGCAGCCCCCGACAGCCACTTAACTATGGCTACACCTTC.

The V gene is TRBV19, the J gene TRBJ1-1, with a tentative D call TRBD1 (5 bases). CDR1 LNHDA and CDR2 SQIVND come from the germline V gene (reference sequence). The CDR3 sequence is 14 residues long. With 7 bases removed from V and 1 base from J, the gap between germline ends came to 13 bases. The CDR3 nucleotides read TGTGCCAGTACGGCCCTTCAGGGGAACACTGAAGCTTTCTTT. This encodes CASTALQGNTEAFF.

The rearrangement links TRBV7-8 to TRBJ2-7, with D possibly matching TRBD1 (5 bases). The V gene's germline CDR1 is SGHVS and CDR2 FQNEAQ. The CDR3 is made up of 17 amino acids. V gave up 5 bases and J gave up 3 bases, with 23 bases separating them. The CDR3 loop reads CASSGTRTQAPGYEQYF. The CDR3 DNA is TGTGCCAGCAGCGGAACACGGACACAGGCCCCTGGCTACGAGCAGTACTTC.

This clone was seen only a few times. This chain connects TRBV4-2 to TRBJ2-1, with 9 bases that match TRBD2. The CDR3 loop spans 16 amino acids. V lost 0 bases and J lost 3; bases outside the gene matches: 3. Germline V CDR1 and CDR2: LGHNA, YNFKEQ. The CDR3 region is CASSQDPAGGYNEQFF. CDR3 DNA sequence: TGTGCCAGCAGCCAAGACCCAGCGGGGGGCTACAATGAGCAGTTCTTC.

V usage is TRBV4-2 and J usage is TRBJ1-3, with a weak D call TRBD1 (5 bases). This CDR3 spans 17 amino acids. V lost 1 base to trimming and J lost 0 bases, with 13 bases between them. The germline V gene encodes CDR1 LGHNA and CDR2 YNFKEQ. CDR3 sequence: CASSQVSGTGSGNTIYF. As DNA, the CDR3 is TGTGCCAGCAGCCAAGTATCGGGCACAGGCTCTGGAAACACCATATATTTT.

The DNA of the CDR3 is TGCAGTGCTGCCCCTCGGTACGAGCAGTACTTC. Its protein is CSAAPRYEQYF. The genes are TRBV20-1 and TRBJ2-7; D ambiguous. With 5 bases removed from V and 4 bases from J, the gap between germline ends came to 9 bases. The germline CDR1 and CDR2 sequences are DFQATT and SNEGSKA (reference sequence). CDR3 length: 11 residues.

The chain joins TRBV28 to TRBJ2-7, with TRBD1 matching over 10 bases. J was trimmed by 1 base and V by 3 bases; bases with no gene match: 0. The CDR3 spans 14 residues. Germline CDR1 reads MDHEN; CDR2 reads SYDVKM. CDR3 coding DNA: TGTGCCAGCAGTTTGGGACAGGGGTCCTACGAGCAGTACTTC. Translating gives CASSLGQGSYEQYF.

The J gene is TRBJ2-5, the V gene TRBV5-4; the match to TRBD2 covers 9 bases. V lost 0 bases and J lost 7; bases outside the gene matches: 10. This CDR3 has 16 residues. CDR1 SGHNT and CDR2 YYREEE come from the germline V gene (reference sequence). CDR3 region: CASSLVGGRDFGTQYF. CDR3 coding DNA: TGTGCCAGCAGCTTGGTTGGCGGGAGGGACTTTGGGACCCAGTACTTC.

The chain is built from TRBV6-6 and TRBJ2-7; 8 nucleotides agree with TRBD1. The CDR3 length is 13 residues. Germline CDR1 and CDR2: MNHNY and SVGAGI (reference sequence). J was trimmed by 3 bases and V by 6 bases; bases with no gene match: 4. The CDR3 spells CASRNGQGYEQYF. CDR3 DNA: TGTGCCAGCAGAAACGGACAGGGCTACGAGCAGTACTTC.

The genes are TRBV6-5 and TRBJ2-7; TRBD1 might be the D (5 bases). V lost 0 bases and J 3 bases, leaving 12 bases between the germline ends. Germline values: CDR1 MNHEY, CDR2 SVGAGI. The CDR3 totals 15 residues. CDR3 sequence (DNA): TGTGCCAGCAGTTACTCGACTCAGGGTTACTACGAGCAGTACTTC. Its translation is CASSYSTQGYYEQYF.

The chain is built from TRBV11-3 and TRBJ2-7; TRBD2 aligns across 13 bases. This CDR3 region has 15 residues. V gave up 2 bases and J gave up 7 bases; unmatched junction bases: 5. The germline gives CDR1 SGHNT, CDR2 YENEEA. The CDR3 DNA is TGTGCCAGCAGCTTAAGGGGGACTAGCGGGGCTGAGCAGTACTTC. Protein sequence: CASSLRGTSGAEQYF.

This sequence joins TRBV4-1 and TRBJ1-1; 7 bases match TRBD1. The junction had 10 bases not matched to a gene; V was cut back by 4 bases and J by 5 bases. The CDR3 totals 15 residues. Germline V gene sequence: CDR1 MGHRA, CDR2 YSYEKL. The CDR3 DNA sequence: TGCGCCAGCAGCCTTGGAGGGGGCGGGGGGACTGAAGCTTTCTTT. Encoded protein: CASSLGGGGGTEAFF.

For this clone: This same CDR3 is encoded by further DNA sequences in the sample. The chain has TRBV6-5 and TRBJ1-4; D gene unclear. The germline V and J ends were trimmed by 4 bases and 2 bases, with 11 bases remaining between them. Germline CDR1 is MNHEY and CDR2 is SVGAGI. The CDR3 contains 15 residues. The CDR3 is CASSSDYPTNEKLFF. In nucleotides, the CDR3 is TGTGCCAGCAGTTCAGATTACCCGACTAATGAAAAACTGTTTTTT.